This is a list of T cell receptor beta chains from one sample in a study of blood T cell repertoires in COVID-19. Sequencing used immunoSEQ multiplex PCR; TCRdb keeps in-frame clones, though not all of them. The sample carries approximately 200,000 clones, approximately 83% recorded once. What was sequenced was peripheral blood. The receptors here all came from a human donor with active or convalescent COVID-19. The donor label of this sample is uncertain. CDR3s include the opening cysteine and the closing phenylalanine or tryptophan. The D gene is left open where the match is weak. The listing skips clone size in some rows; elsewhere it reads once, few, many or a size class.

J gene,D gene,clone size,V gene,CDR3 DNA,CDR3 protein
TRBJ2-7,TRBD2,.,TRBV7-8,TGTGCCAGCAGCCCCCGACTAGCGGGAGGGCCCCCCTACGAGCAGTACTTC,CASSPRLAGGPPYEQYF
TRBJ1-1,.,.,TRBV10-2,TGCGCCACCACCGGACATTTGAACACTGAAGCTTTCTTT,CATTGHLNTEAFF
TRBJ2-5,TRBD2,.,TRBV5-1,TGCGCCAGCAGCTTAGCGGGATCTCGGGAGACCCAGTACTTC,CASSLAGSRETQYF
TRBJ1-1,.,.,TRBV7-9,TGTGCCAGCAGCCCTAGTGGGAACACTGAAGCTTTCTTT,CASSPSGNTEAFF
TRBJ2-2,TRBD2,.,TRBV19,TGTGCCAGTAAGTCACGGTACAGGAAAGGACTAGCAGGGACCGGGGAGCTGTTTTTT,CASKSRYRKGLAGTGELFF
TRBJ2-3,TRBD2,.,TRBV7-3,TGTGCCAGCAGCTTAACCCCACAGACTAGCGGGAGGTTAGATACGCAGTATTTT,CASSLTPQTSGRLDTQYF
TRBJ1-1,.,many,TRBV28,TGTGCCAGCAGTTTAGTTGTAACAGGGAACACTGAAGCTTTCTTT,CASSLVVTGNTEAFF
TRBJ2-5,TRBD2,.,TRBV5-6,TGTGCCAGCAGCTCCGGCCTGCGAGCGGGAGGGAAAGAGACCCAGTACTTC,CASSSGLRAGGKETQYF
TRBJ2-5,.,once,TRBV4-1,TGCGCCAGCAGCCAAGATAGAGGGGGTAAACAAGAGACCCAGTACTTC,CASSQDRGGKQETQYF
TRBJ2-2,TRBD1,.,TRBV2,TGTGCCAGCAGTTATGCCGGGACAGATATGACCGGGGAGCTGTTTTTT,CASSYAGTDMTGELFF
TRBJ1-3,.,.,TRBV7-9,TGTGCCAGCAGCGTGCTTAGCTCTGGAAACACCATATATTTT,CASSVLSSGNTIYF
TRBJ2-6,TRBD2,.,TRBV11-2,TGTGCCAGCAGCTTAGGGGGGGGAGCCAACGTCCTGACTTTC,CASSLGGGANVLTF
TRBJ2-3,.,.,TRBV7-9,TGTGCCAGCAGCTTAGCGCTTGTAGCGGCAGATACGCAGTATTTT,CASSLALVAADTQYF
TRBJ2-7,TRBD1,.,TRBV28,TGTGCCAGCAGTTCCCGGACAGGGGGCCCCTACGAGCAGTACTTC,CASSSRTGGPYEQYF
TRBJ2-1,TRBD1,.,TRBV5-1,TGCGCCAGCAGCTTGGACAGGGGTGGGGGCAATGAGCAGTTCTTC,CASSLDRGGGNEQFF
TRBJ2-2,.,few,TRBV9,TGTGCCAGCAGCGTAGGAACACCCAAGAACACCGGGGAGCTGTTTTTT,CASSVGTPKNTGELFF